The T cell receptor (beta chain) described here comes from a study of OX40 agonist ivuxolimab in advanced cancers. General observations from the study: With doses of 0.1 to 3.0 mg/kg, CD4+ and CD8+ blood T cells had undergone clonal expansion by week 6.

This clone was counted only a few times. What it binds is not known. This CDR3 contains 15 residues. The ends were cut back, 0 bases at V and 1 base at J, with 5 bases in the middle. Germline V gene data show CDR1 as SGHRS and CDR2 as YFSETQ. This table comes from immunoSEQ multiplex PCR, and its TCRdb copy is limited to in-frame clones, with some not included. The table includes under 75,000 clones, approximately 86% detected once. Material: CD4+ or CD8+ T cells sorted from blood, obtained in a trial of the OX40 agonist ivuxolimab. The chain recombines TRBV5-1 with TRBJ2-6; D is unresolved. The source is an adult with an advanced solid tumor such as melanoma, head and neck, liver or kidney cancer. CDR3 region: CASSLGASGANVLTF. CDR3 nucleotide sequence: TGCGCCAGCAGCTTGGGAGCTTCTGGGGCCAACGTCCTGACTTTC.